This T cell receptor (beta chain) was profiled in a study of shared clonotypes between healthy human individuals. Selected positively for CCR7 and CD45RO-negative, naive CD8 cells excluded terminally differentiated effector memory CD45RA+ cells. In regard to this clone: Its specificity is not known.

Broader study findings: It was anticipated that sequencing depth would influence how many clonotypes donors shared.

Libraries were prepared by immunoSEQ multiplex PCR; TCRdb keeps only in-frame clonotypes and omits some of them. Among around 2,100,000 clones listed, approximately 94% were seen once. The clonotype comes from a man aged 18 to 30 in good health. The sequencing input was naive CD8+ T cells sorted from blood.

CDR3 bases: TGTGCCAGCTCTCTCGGGGCGCAATCACAAGAGACCCAGTACTTC. It encodes CASSLGAQSQETQYF. The chain recombines TRBV27 with TRBJ2-5; D possibly matches TRBD1 or TRBD2 (5 bases each). CDR3 length equals 15 residues. Trimming pared 8 bases from V and 2 bases from J, leaving 18 bases between. The germline gives CDR1 MNHEY, CDR2 SMNVEV (reference sequence).